This TCR beta chain was observed in a study of tumor and adjacent non-tumor tissue in lung cancer. Study outcomes and limitations: Normal lung showed higher cumulative top 100 clone frequency than tumor.

TCRbeta libraries were built with three rounds of nested PCR, modified from ARM-PCR. TCRdb independently ran MiXCR on the multiplex PCR reads; one entry per CDR3 protein. Seen here are 220,000 or so distinct CDR3 sequences, over 55% observed once, and the top ten hold 20% to 25%. The template was RNA from unsorted bulk tissue. This clonotype was recorded many times. As yet, its antigen is unknown. Sequences were obtained from lung tumor tissue. This receptor was identified in a man aged 60 to 75 with non-small cell lung cancer.

CDR3 coding DNA: TGCGCCAGCAGCCACGACCCCCCCGTAGCGGGAGGGACTGAGCAGTTCTTC. Its protein product is CASSHDPPVAGGTEQFF. The rearrangement joins TRBV4-3 to TRBJ2-1, with 11 positions matching TRBD2. Germline-derived CDR1 and CDR2 are LGHNA and YSLEER. V trimming: 3 bases; J trimming: 9 bases; junction bases outside the gene matches: 13. The CDR3 runs 17 residues.